Presented here are 18 T cell receptor beta chains from one specimen sequenced in a study of cytomegalovirus exposure and HLA in healthy donors. Profiling relied on immunoSEQ multiplex PCR, and the TCRdb table lists in-frame clones only, not all of them. The profile shows 150,000 to 200,000 clones, roughly 80% of them singletons. Sample: PBMCs. Receptors were obtained from a man aged 18-30 years in good health and CMV-seropositive.

The V gene is TRBV5-6, the J gene TRBJ1-2, with D possibly being TRBD1 (5 bases). Trimming removed 1 base at V and 3 bases at J, with 7 bases between. From germline, CDR1 is SGHDT and CDR2 YYEEEE. This CDR3 has 13 residues. CDR3 DNA sequence: TGTGCCAGCAGCTTGTGGGGGGACTATGGCTACACCTTC. Translating it yields CASSLWGDYGYTF.

This clone was seen a few times. The gene calls are TRBV7-8 and TRBJ2-7; D possibly corresponds to TRBD2 (5 bases). CDR3 length: 14 residues. The germline gives CDR1 SGHVS, CDR2 FQNEAQ. Deletions cut 5 bases from V and 6 bases from J, with 17 bases between. In nucleotides, the CDR3 is TGTGCCAGCAGCCTCCTCCGCGAGGGCTCCGAGCAGTACTTC. Its translation: CASSLLREGSEQYF.

This clone was seen many times. V is TRBV15 and J is TRBJ1-5; maybe TRBD1 (6 bases). The V end lost 1 base, the J end lost 2 bases, and 27 bases lay between the germline ends. This CDR3 comprises 21 residues. Germline values: CDR1 LNHNV, CDR2 YYDKDF (reference sequence). The CDR3 loop reads CATSRGFRSRAKGVRNQPQHF. DNA for the CDR3: TGTGCCACCAGCAGAGGCTTCAGGTCCAGGGCAAAGGGGGTCCGCAATCAGCCCCAGCATTTT.

The chain joins TRBV5-1 to TRBJ2-7; tentatively, D is TRBD2 (5 bases). The CDR3 consists of 14 residues. V lost 4 bases and J lost 7, with 18 bases in between. Germline CDR1 SGHRS, CDR2 YFSETQ. This CDR3 is CASSQSGLPREQYF. In DNA form, the CDR3 reads TGCGCCAGCAGCCAGTCGGGGTTGCCCAGGGAGCAGTACTTC.

J is TRBJ2-5 and V is TRBV9; TRBD2 matches 11 bases. Trimming at V came to 0 bases and at J to 2 bases, leaving 6 bases not matched to a gene. This CDR3 contains 17 residues. Germline V gene data show CDR1 as SGDLS and CDR2 as YYNGEE. The CDR3 here is CASSVAGTSGTQETQYF. CDR3 nucleotide sequence: TGTGCCAGCAGCGTAGCGGGGACTAGCGGTACTCAAGAGACCCAGTACTTC.

This clone was observed a single time. V gene TRBV19 combines with J gene TRBJ2-1; D might be TRBD2 (5 bases). Germline CDR1 is LNHDA and CDR2 is SQIVND (reference sequence). Trimming shortened V by 0 bases and J by 5 bases, and 11 bases separated the two germline ends. The length of the CDR3 is 15 residues. CDR3 coding DNA: TGTGCCAGTAGTATAGAGGACTCCCCCCACAATGAGCAGTTCTTC. It encodes CASSIEDSPHNEQFF.

The chain recombines TRBV27 with TRBJ2-1; 8 bases map to TRBD1. V was pared by 7 bases and J by 3 bases, with 8 bases of the junction left unmatched. The CDR3 consists of 15 residues. Per germline, CDR1 MNHEY and CDR2 SMNVEV (reference sequence). CDR3: CASTKGQGSYNEQFF. The DNA of the CDR3 is TGTGCCAGCACCAAAGGACAGGGAAGCTACAATGAGCAGTTCTTC.

The rearrangement uses TRBV18 and TRBJ2-7; the match to TRBD2 covers 13 bases. In germline, CDR1 is KGHSH, CDR2 LQKENI. After removal of 0 bases from V and 2 bases from J, the junction contained 7 bases not matched to a gene. This CDR3 contains 18 residues. The CDR3 coding sequence is TGTGCCAGCTCACCACCTGTGACTAGCGGGAGGAGTACCTACGAGCAGTACTTC. Translated: CASSPPVTSGRSTYEQYF.

The V and J genes are TRBV7-8 and TRBJ2-7, with TRBD2 matching 8 bases. Germline-derived CDR1 and CDR2 are SGHVS and FQNEAQ. This CDR3 region has 17 residues. The J segment lost 0 bases and the V segment lost 1 base, leaving 8 bases of the junction unmatched. CDR3 region: CASSLGGTSGVSYEQYF. In DNA form, the CDR3 reads TGTGCCAGCAGCTTAGGAGGCACTAGCGGAGTCTCCTACGAGCAGTACTTC.

CDR3 region: CASSMDVAGIYNEQFF. CDR3 nucleotides: TGCGCCAGCAGCATGGATGTAGCGGGGATTTACAATGAGCAGTTCTTC. This sequence joins TRBV5-1 and TRBJ2-1; 8 bases are shared with TRBD2. V lost 4 bases and J lost 4; bases outside the gene matches: 10. The CDR3 runs to 16 residues. Germline CDR1 SGHRS, CDR2 YFSETQ.

This clone was seen a few times. V and J are TRBV30 and TRBJ2-2; no clear D. Germline V gene data show CDR1 as GTSNPN and CDR2 as SVGIG (reference sequence). V was pared by 0 bases and J by 0 bases, with 8 bases between. This CDR3 comprises 15 residues. CDR3 DNA sequence: TGTGCCTGGAGTGTACCCGGAGCGAACACCGGGGAGCTGTTTTTT. It specifies CAWSVPGANTGELFF.

The genes are TRBV28 and TRBJ2-7, with 7 bases lining up with TRBD1. The V gene end was trimmed by 6 bases and the J gene end by 1 base; junction bases not matched to a gene: 6. There are 14 residues in the CDR3. Germline CDR1 and CDR2: MDHEN and SYDVKM. This chain's CDR3 is CASRTGKSSYEQYF. CDR3 nucleotide sequence: TGTGCCAGCAGGACAGGGAAGAGTTCCTACGAGCAGTACTTC.

The rearrangement joins TRBV20-1 to TRBJ2-7; D is uncertain. V dropped 3 bases and J dropped 7 bases, with 10 bases sitting between them. Germline CDR1 is DFQATT and CDR2 is SNEGSKA (reference sequence). This CDR3 is built from 11 residues. As DNA, the CDR3 is TGCAGTGCTAGTTCCCCCCTGGAGCAGTACTTC. Its protein is CSASSPLEQYF.

The J gene is TRBJ2-7, the V gene TRBV5-4; D perhaps matches TRBD2 (7 bases). The CDR3 is made up of 16 amino acids. Per germline, CDR1 SGHNT and CDR2 YYREEE (reference sequence). V lost 1 base and J 6 bases, leaving 20 bases between the germline ends. The CDR3 reads CASSLYSGTTTREQYF. DNA for the CDR3: TGTGCCAGCAGCTTGTACAGCGGGACAACTACTCGCGAGCAGTACTTC.

The chain uses TRBV6-5 and TRBJ2-7; D remains unclear. This CDR3 has 14 amino acids. The germline V gene has CDR1 MNHEY and CDR2 SVGAGI. V was trimmed by 5 bases and J by 2 bases, leaving 13 bases between them. The CDR3 DNA is TGTGCCAGCAGTCCCGCGGAGCTGACCTACGAGCAGTACTTC. It yields the protein CASSPAELTYEQYF.

The chain combines TRBV28 with TRBJ2-2; maybe TRBD1 (6 bases). Trimming shortened V by 3 bases and J by 6 bases, and 11 bases separated the two germline ends. The germline V gene has CDR1 MDHEN and CDR2 SYDVKM. CDR3 length equals 14 residues. The DNA of the CDR3 is TGTGCCAGCAGTTTCCAAGGGACATCCGGGGAGCTGTTTTTT. Residues: CASSFQGTSGELFF. The variable domain in full, with the rest retrieved from reference TRBV28 and TRBJ2-2, is DVKVTQSSRYLVKRTGEKVFLECVQDMDHENMFWYRQDPGLGLRLIYFSYDVKMKEKGDIPEGYSVSREKKERFSLILESASTNQTSMYLCASSFQGTSGELFFGEGSRLTVL.

The chain links TRBV27 to TRBJ2-7; 15 bases line up with TRBD2. This CDR3 contains 18 residues. J gave up 5 bases and V 0 bases, and 8 bases lay outside the gene matches. Germline CDR1 is MNHEY and CDR2 is SMNVEV (reference sequence). CDR3 sequence (DNA): TGTGCCAGCAGTTTATCGGGACTAGCGGGAGGCGTCGGGGACGAGCAGTACTTC. It translates to CASSLSGLAGGVGDEQYF.

The chain carries TRBV11-2 and TRBJ2-1; D unresolved. V gave up 7 bases and J gave up 6 bases, with 10 bases separating them. The CDR3 covers 12 residues. Germline V gene data show CDR1 as SGHAT and CDR2 as FQNNGV. DNA of the CDR3: TGTGCCAGCAATTACCTAGGCAATGAGCAGTTCTTC. Amino acids: CASNYLGNEQFF.